The 21 T cell receptor beta chains below all came from one sample that was sequenced in a study of T-cell reconstitution after alpha-beta-depleted transplantation in children. The library targeted TCRbeta and was prepared with unique molecular identifiers. MiXCR, run by TCRdb on the PCR reads, gives a single entry per CDR3 protein. The data contain around 100,000 distinct CDR3 sequences, around 10% of them singletons. Sample: PBMCs, taken before TCRalphabeta/CD19-depleted stem cell transplant. Receptors were obtained from a boy younger than 10 with acute lymphoblastic leukemia, due to receive a stem cell transplant.

This clonotype was picked up a small number of times. The rearrangement joins TRBV20-1 to TRBJ2-7; 11 bases match TRBD2. Germline V lookup: CDR1 DFQATT, CDR2 SNEGSKA (reference sequence). CDR3 length: 16 residues. Unmatched junction bases numbered 7, after V lost 3 bases and J lost 0 bases. The DNA of the CDR3 is TGCAGTGCTAGGAGGGTTAGCGGGAGGGCCTCCTACGAGCAGTACTTC. Protein: CSARRVSGRASYEQYF.

This rearrangement joins TRBV11-3 to TRBJ2-1, with TRBD1 matching over 8 bases. CDR3 length: 17 residues. From germline, CDR1 is SGHNT and CDR2 YENEEA. J gave up 0 bases and V 5 bases, and 9 bases lay outside the gene matches. CDR3 sequence (DNA): TGTGCCAGCAGCCCAGACCAGGGGGCCTCCTCCTACAATGAGCAGTTCTTC. Translated: CASSPDQGASSYNEQFF. Filled out from reference TRBV11-3 and TRBJ2-1, the complete variable domain reads EAGVVQSPRYKIIEKKQPVAFWCNPISGHNTLYWYLQNLGQGPELLIRYENEEAVDDSQLPKDRFSAERLKGVDSTLKIQPAELGDSAVYLCASSPDQGASSYNEQFFGPGTRLTVL.

This clonotype was counted at least ten times. CDR3 bases: TGCGCCAGCAGCCCGACATCCTCTGAGGGTGAGCAGTTCTTC. Its protein is CASSPTSSEGEQFF. This sequence joins TRBV5-1 and TRBJ2-1, with D perhaps matching TRBD2 (5 bases). V was trimmed by 4 bases and J by 9 bases, leaving 17 bases between them. The CDR3 is 14 residues long. Per the germline V gene, CDR1 is SGHRS and CDR2 is YFSETQ.

V gene TRBV20-1 combines with J gene TRBJ2-3; D is undetermined. Trimming took off 2 bases at V and 7 bases at J, with 10 bases between the two ends. This CDR3 region has 12 residues. Germline-derived CDR1 and CDR2 are DFQATT and SNEGSKA (reference sequence). The chain's CDR3 is CSARSGANTQYF. CDR3 DNA sequence: TGCAGTGCTAGATCCGGAGCAAATACGCAGTATTTT.

This clonotype was counted between two and nine times. The chain recombines TRBV29-1 with TRBJ2-7; D gene uncertain. The V gene lost 6 bases and the J gene lost 2 bases, with 14 bases spanning the gap. The CDR3 runs to 13 residues. CDR1 is SQVTM and CDR2 is ANQGSEA in the germline V gene. CDR3: CSVERKGTYEQYF. The DNA for the CDR3 is TGCAGCGTCGAAAGAAAGGGTACCTACGAGCAGTACTTC.

This clonotype appeared a few times. This chain links TRBV20-1 with TRBJ2-7, with 9 bases identical to TRBD1. V was clipped by 5 bases and J by 1 base; unmatched bases: 3. The CDR3 runs 13 residues. Germline lookup yields CDR1 DFQATT and CDR2 SNEGSKA (reference sequence). CDR3 in DNA: TGCAGTGCTCTGGACAGGGGTTCCTACGAGCAGTACTTC. Translating it yields CSALDRGSYEQYF.

This chain joins TRBV3-1 and TRBJ2-5; D uncertain. Trimming stripped 3 bases from V and 3 bases from J, with 8 bases between. The CDR3 covers 13 residues. Germline CDR1 is LGHDT and CDR2 is YNNKEL (reference sequence). CDR3 bases: TGTGCCAGCAGCCACAACAGCAAAGAGACCCAGTACTTC. Amino acids: CASSHNSKETQYF.

The V and J genes are TRBV9 and TRBJ2-3, with D perhaps matching TRBD2 (7 bases). CDR3 length equals 16 residues. V lost 0 bases and J 8 bases, leaving 19 bases between the germline ends. Germline CDR1 is SGDLS and CDR2 is YYNGEE. CDR3 in amino acids: CASSVDGGGPRGTQYF. CDR3 DNA: TGTGCCAGCAGCGTAGACGGCGGGGGCCCCAGAGGTACGCAGTATTTT.

This chain connects TRBV6-5 to TRBJ1-3; D is unclear. This CDR3 region has 16 residues. Germline loops: CDR1 MNHEY, CDR2 SVGAGI. Trimming pared 2 bases from V and 5 bases from J, leaving 16 bases between. The CDR3 loop reads CASSYPNGELRNTIYF. The CDR3 DNA follows: TGTGCCAGCAGTTACCCGAACGGGGAATTGAGAAACACCATATATTTT.

This clonotype was seen many times. The J gene is TRBJ1-2, the V gene TRBV29-1; 8 bases match TRBD1. Germline CDR1 reads SQVTM; CDR2 reads ANQGSEA. The CDR3 runs 11 residues. The junction had 11 bases not matched to a gene; V was cut back by 7 bases and J by 13 bases. The CDR3 region is CSANPRGHATF. In nucleotides, the CDR3 is TGCAGCGCTAACCCCAGGGGGCATGCCACCTTC. Based on the CDR3 plus reference TRBV29-1 and TRBJ1-2, the full variable domain is SAVISQKPSRDICQRGTSLTIQCQVDSQVTMMFWYRQQPGQSLTLIATANQGSEATYESGFVIDKFPISRPNLTFSTLTVSNMSPEDSSIYLCSANPRGHATFGSGTRLTVV.

This clonotype was observed a few times. The chain carries TRBV5-1 and TRBJ2-7; 10 positions match TRBD2. Per the germline V gene, CDR1 is SGHRS and CDR2 is YFSETQ. V was pared by 0 bases and J by 4 bases, with 4 bases of the junction left unmatched. The CDR3 is 15 residues long. The CDR3: CASSLDLAGVYEQYF. DNA for the CDR3: TGCGCCAGCAGCTTGGATCTAGCGGGAGTTTACGAGCAGTACTTC.

The table lists this clonotype with a few counts. One junction end does not reproduce the germline sequence, and a read error may be involved. V usage is TRBV20-1 and J usage is TRBJ2-3; TRBD2 aligns across 7 bases. The CDR3 spans 16 residues. Per germline, CDR1 DFQATT and CDR2 SNEGSKA (reference sequence). The CDR3: CCASPLLASWGETQYF. The CDR3 coding sequence is TGCTGTGCTAGCCCTTTACTAGCGTCCTGGGGGGAGACGCAGTATTTT.

This clonotype was seen ten or more times. This chain links TRBV12-3 or TRBV12-4 with TRBJ1-1, with D perhaps TRBD1 (5 bases). V was clipped by 6 bases and J by 10 bases, with 15 bases between them. The CDR3 extends over 12 amino acids. This CDR3 reads CASRGLGDGAFF. The CDR3 bases are TGTGCCAGCAGAGGGCTCGGGGACGGAGCTTTCTTT.

Here the CDR3 DNA reads TGTGCCAGCAGCGTCGACGGGAGGGCCCCAGATACGCAGTATTTT. Its protein is CASSVDGRAPDTQYF. The J gene is TRBJ2-3, the V gene TRBV9, with 8 bases aligning to TRBD2. V shed 2 bases and J 4 bases; nucleotides not matched to a gene: 6. Per germline, CDR1 SGDLS and CDR2 YYNGEE. The CDR3 is made up of 15 amino acids.

The CDR3 sequence is CASSPDRGDLNTEAFF. In DNA, the CDR3 is TGCGCCAGCAGCCCCGACAGGGGCGATTTGAACACTGAAGCTTTCTTT. The chain recombines TRBV5-1 with TRBJ1-1, with 8 bases matching TRBD1. With V trimmed by 4 bases and J by 0 bases, 8 bases remained unmatched. From germline, CDR1 is SGHRS and CDR2 YFSETQ. CDR3 length equals 16 residues.

This clonotype was found a few times. The V and J genes are TRBV27 and TRBJ1-2, with 7 bases that match TRBD1. The germline V gene has CDR1 MNHEY and CDR2 SMNVEV (reference sequence). The V gene end was trimmed by 5 bases and the J gene end by 5 bases; junction bases not matched to a gene: 8. This CDR3 comprises 14 residues. In nucleotides, the CDR3 is TGTGCCAGCAGTCCAAGGACAGGCTTTTATGGCTACACCTTC. This gives the protein CASSPRTGFYGYTF.

This clonotype appeared a few times. The V and J genes are TRBV12-3 or TRBV12-4 and TRBJ1-2, with D tentatively TRBD1 (5 bases). The CDR3 totals 16 residues. Trimming shortened V by 6 bases and J by 8 bases, and 25 bases separated the two germline ends. The CDR3 is CASSPWVGTSLLGYTF. DNA of the CDR3: TGTGCCAGCAGCCCCTGGGTAGGGACGTCGTTATTGGGCTACACCTTC.

There are many counts of this clonotype. The V and J genes are TRBV6-5 and TRBJ2-1, with D tentatively TRBD2 (5 bases). Germline CDR1 reads MNHEY; CDR2 reads SVGAGI. There are 17 residues in the CDR3. The ends were cut back, 0 bases at V and 4 bases at J, with 16 bases in the middle. The CDR3 DNA sequence: TGTGCCAGCAGTTACTCCCGGCAGAGAGGGATATACAATGAGCAGTTCTTC. This translates into CASSYSRQRGIYNEQFF.

This clonotype has a count of ten or more. This sequence joins TRBV6-1 and TRBJ1-3; 9 bases match TRBD1. The V gene's germline CDR1 is MNHNS and CDR2 SASEGT. The CDR3 length is 16 residues. The ends lost 5 bases at V and 3 bases at J; junction bases unmatched: 8. This chain's CDR3 is CASSPPQGAYGNTIYF. CDR3 in DNA: TGTGCCAGCAGTCCCCCACAGGGGGCATATGGAAACACCATATATTTT.

This clonotype has just a few counts. The J gene is TRBJ2-6, the V gene TRBV10-2; 8 nucleotides match TRBD1. The CDR3 has 16 amino acids. In germline, CDR1 is WSHSY, CDR2 SAAADI. The V segment lost 6 bases and the J segment 0 bases; nucleotides outside the gene matches: 4. CDR3 residues: CASSGQGSSGANVLTF. CDR3 DNA: TGCGCCAGCAGCGGACAGGGAAGCTCTGGGGCCAACGTCCTGACTTTC.

In its sample, this clonotype was seen many times. The gene calls are TRBV5-1 and TRBJ2-7; D is undetermined. This CDR3 is built from 15 residues. Deletions cut 1 base from V and 3 bases from J, with 14 bases between. Germline CDR1 and CDR2: SGHRS and YFSETQ. The CDR3 nucleotides read TGCGCCAGCAGCTTGTACCCCTCCTTCCACTACGAGCAGTACTTC. This encodes CASSLYPSFHYEQYF.